The T cell receptor (beta chain) described here comes from a study of blood T cell repertoires in COVID-19. This table comes from immunoSEQ multiplex PCR, and its TCRdb copy is limited to in-frame clones, with some not included. The repertoire holds some 270,000 clones, with 89% as singletons. Assignment of participants to cohorts was predicated upon participant-reported clinical history. Germline lookup yields CDR1 KGHDR and CDR2 SFDVKD. CDR3 length equals 14 residues. Trimming pared 5 bases from V and 5 bases from J, leaving 12 bases between. The clonotype was recovered from a woman aged 60-70 years who had recovered from COVID-19. The chain has TRBV24-1 and TRBJ1-5; D possibly corresponds to TRBD1 (5 bases). The sample consisted of PBMCs or T cells enriched from blood (not recorded which). CDR3 nucleotides: TGTGCCACCAGTGTACGGGGGTCCTATCAGCCCCAGCATTTT. Encoded protein: CATSVRGSYQPQHF.